This entry lists 14 T cell receptor beta chains sequenced from one sample in a study of cytotoxic CD8 clonotypes in ibrutinib-treated CLL. Profiled with immunoSEQ multiplex PCR; TCRdb holds only in-frame clones, not every one. The table records roughly 180,000 clones, 72% of them present only once. Sequenced material: PBMCs, taken after 24 months of ibrutinib treatment. These receptors came from a human donor with chronic lymphocytic leukemia.

The table lists this clone with a few counts. The chain joins TRBV6-4 to TRBJ2-3, with 7 bases fitting TRBD1. The CDR3 length is 14 residues. Per germline, CDR1 MRHNA and CDR2 SNTAGT. Unmatched junction bases numbered 4, after V lost 5 bases and J lost 2 bases. DNA for the CDR3: TGTGCCAGCAGTACAGGGGCCACCACAGATACGCAGTATTTT. Translating gives CASSTGATTDTQYF.

V is TRBV7-3 and J is TRBJ1-1; TRBD1 is a possible D gene (6 bases). The CDR3 has 15 amino acids. V lost 1 base to trimming and J lost 2 bases, with 11 bases between them. Germline V gives CDR1 SGHTA, CDR2 FQGTGA. The chain's CDR3 is CASSLNAGDNTEAFF. As DNA, the CDR3 is TGTGCCAGCAGCTTAAACGCAGGGGACAACACTGAAGCTTTCTTT.

On this clone itself: Other DNA variants within this sample encode the same CDR3. This chain uses TRBV10-3 with TRBJ1-5; no firm D call. Trimming removed 3 bases from V and 4 bases from J, with 4 bases in between. CDR3 length: 12 residues. CDR1 and CDR2 from the germline V gene are ENHRY and SYGVKD. The CDR3 coding sequence is TGTGCCATCAGTGATTCGAATCAGCCCCAGCATTTT. Its translation is CAISDSNQPQHF.

This clone has only a few counts. The V call is TRBV7-9, the J call TRBJ2-7, with 7 bases lining up with TRBD2. The CDR3 loop spans 16 amino acids. The germline V gene encodes CDR1 SEHNR and CDR2 FQNEAQ (reference sequence). J was trimmed by 0 bases and V by 4 bases; bases with no gene match: 9. The CDR3 spells CASSSSIGLGSYEQYF. For the CDR3, the DNA is TGTGCCAGCAGCTCCTCAATAGGACTAGGCTCCTACGAGCAGTACTTC.

V and J are TRBV27 and TRBJ2-7, with D tentatively TRBD2 (6 bases). Germline-derived CDR1 and CDR2 are MNHEY and SMNVEV (reference sequence). The CDR3 totals 17 residues. V lost 3 bases to trimming and J lost 7 bases, with 25 bases between them. DNA for the CDR3: TGTGCCAGCAGTTTTATCTTCTCAAAGGGCGGGAAGTATGAGCAGTACTTC. It codes for CASSFIFSKGGKYEQYF.

The genes are TRBV7-8 and TRBJ2-5; D gene unclear. V gave up 6 bases and J gave up 5 bases, with 13 bases separating them. Germline CDR1 is SGHVS and CDR2 is FQNEAQ. The CDR3 runs 13 residues. CDR3 in DNA: TGTGCCAGCAGAACAGTTTTAGTGGAGACCCAGTACTTC. This encodes CASRTVLVETQYF.

V usage is TRBV5-8 and J usage is TRBJ1-5, with a tentative D call TRBD1 (6 bases). CDR1 SGHTS and CDR2 YDEGEE come from the germline V gene. CDR3 length equals 14 residues. V gave up 0 bases and J gave up 9 bases, with 13 bases separating them. DNA of the CDR3: TGTGCCAGCAGCTTGGAGGGGGGAGACGTGCCCCAGCATTTT. Encoded protein: CASSLEGGDVPQHF.

This clone was seen only a few times. The J gene is TRBJ2-2, the V gene TRBV19; D uncertain. Germline CDR1 LNHDA, CDR2 SQIVND (reference sequence). The CDR3 totals 16 residues. V dropped 1 base and J dropped 1 base, with 10 bases sitting between them. CDR3 bases: TGTGCCAGTAGTATAGCTTCGTCAGTGAACACCGGGGAGCTGTTTTTT. It specifies CASSIASSVNTGELFF.

V is TRBV30 and J is TRBJ2-1; 10 bases fit TRBD2. The CDR3 has 15 residues. CDR1 is GTSNPN and CDR2 is SVGIG in the germline V gene (reference sequence). V shed 3 bases, J shed 6 bases, and the junction held 8 bases outside the gene matches. The CDR3 protein is CAWRSSGSPRNEQFF. The CDR3 DNA sequence: TGTGCCTGGAGGTCTAGCGGGAGTCCACGCAATGAGCAGTTCTTC.

CDR3 protein: CAWSVMYEQYF. The CDR3 DNA sequence: TGTGCCTGGAGTGTAATGTACGAGCAGTACTTC. J is TRBJ2-7 and V is TRBV30; D is ambiguous. This CDR3 contains 11 residues. Germline loops: CDR1 GTSNPN, CDR2 SVGIG (reference sequence). The V and J ends lost 0 bases and 4 bases respectively, with 4 bases between them.

The chain recombines TRBV27 with TRBJ2-7, with 7 bases fitting TRBD2. CDR1 is MNHEY and CDR2 is SMNVEV in the germline V gene (reference sequence). The CDR3 is 14 residues long. J lost 4 bases, V lost 8 bases, and 11 bases had no gene match. The CDR3 reads CASVLRRGGYEQYF. The CDR3 region has the DNA TGTGCCAGCGTCCTAAGACGCGGGGGTTACGAGCAGTACTTC.

The V call is TRBV27, the J call TRBJ1-5; weak D call: TRBD1 (5 bases). Trimming took 5 bases from V and 7 from J, leaving 21 bases between them. CDR3 size: 16 residues. Germline CDR1 MNHEY, CDR2 SMNVEV (reference sequence). CDR3 DNA sequence: TGTGCCAGCAGTCCTAAGGGGTGGTTCAAAGGACAGCCCCAGCATTTT. Translating it yields CASSPKGWFKGQPQHF.

The V gene is TRBV18, the J gene TRBJ1-4; TRBD1 aligns across 8 bases. CDR3 size: 16 residues. The germline V gene encodes CDR1 KGHSH and CDR2 LQKENI. The junction had 4 bases not matched to a gene; V was cut back by 4 bases and J by 0 bases. CDR3 amino acids: CASSQGQATTNEKLFF. The CDR3 DNA is TGTGCCAGCTCACAGGGACAGGCGACAACTAATGAAAAACTGTTTTTT.

The genes are TRBV25-1 and TRBJ1-2; D possibly corresponds to TRBD1 (5 bases). Germline V CDR1 and CDR2: MGHDK, SYGVNS. V was cut by 1 base and J by 8 bases, with 20 bases left in between. The CDR3 runs to 16 residues. CDR3 DNA: TGTGCCAGCAGTGAATTAGGGCAGGGTCGAAGAAAGGGCTACACCTTC. The encoded protein is CASSELGQGRRKGYTF.